One and the same sample provided the 15 T cell receptor beta chains below, sequenced in a study of STAT5B mutations in CD4+ large granular lymphocyte leukemia. Profiled with immunoSEQ multiplex PCR; TCRdb holds only in-frame clones, not every one. Among around 29,000 clones listed, roughly 79% were seen once. Sequenced sample: CD4+ T cells from blood buffy coats. The receptors shown here come from a human donor in good health.

The chain employs TRBV7-9 and TRBJ2-6; D is perhaps TRBD2 (6 bases). Germline assignment: CDR1 SEHNR and CDR2 FQNEAQ (reference sequence). This CDR3 contains 17 residues. The ends were cut back, 1 base at V and 4 bases at J, with 14 bases in the middle. The CDR3 protein is CASSLELRRAGANVLTF. CDR3 coding DNA: TGTGCCAGCAGCTTAGAGCTGAGGAGGGCCGGGGCCAACGTCCTGACTTTC.

The chain uses TRBV28 and TRBJ2-2, with 9 bases aligning to TRBD2. J gave up 1 base and V 1 base, and 4 bases lay outside the gene matches. Germline V gene data show CDR1 as MDHEN and CDR2 as SYDVKM. The CDR3 consists of 17 residues. CDR3 residues: CASSLSGLARNTGELFF. The CDR3, as DNA: TGTGCCAGCAGTTTATCTGGACTAGCGAGGAACACCGGGGAGCTGTTTTTT.

This rearrangement joins TRBV11-3 to TRBJ2-2; 12 bases map to TRBD2. V shed 5 bases, J shed 6 bases, and the junction held 4 bases outside the gene matches. This CDR3 comprises 15 residues. Per germline, CDR1 SGHNT and CDR2 YENEEA. CDR3 nucleotides: TGTGCCAGCAGCCTAGCGGGAGGGTCCCCCGGGGAGCTGTTTTTT. Amino acids: CASSLAGGSPGELFF.

The chain joins TRBV28 to TRBJ2-7; possible D gene TRBD1, 6 bases. The ends were cut back, 4 bases at V and 0 bases at J, with 10 bases in the middle. The CDR3 is 14 amino acids. The germline V gene encodes CDR1 MDHEN and CDR2 SYDVKM. Written as DNA, the CDR3 is TGTGCCAGCAGTTCAGGGGTGAGCTCCTACGAGCAGTACGTC. Protein sequence: CASSSGVSSYEQYV.

This clone has more than one count but fewer than ten. The V gene is TRBV6-5, the J gene TRBJ1-5; TRBD1 might be the D (5 bases). There are 14 residues in the CDR3. Germline V gene data show CDR1 as MNHEY and CDR2 as SVGAGI. Trimming removed 10 bases from V and 3 bases from J, with 16 bases in between. The CDR3 coding sequence is TGTGCCACCATGCCCTCGGGACTCAATCAGCCCCAGCATTTT. It encodes CATMPSGLNQPQHF.

The V call is TRBV29-1, the J call TRBJ1-2; 7 bases are shared with TRBD1. The CDR3 runs 14 residues. The germline V gene encodes CDR1 SQVTM and CDR2 ANQGSEA. Trimming cost V 7 bases and J 7 bases; bases outside gene matches: 15. The chain's CDR3 is CSAEGTGVYGGYTF. CDR3 nucleotides: TGCAGCGCCGAGGGAACAGGGGTGTACGGTGGCTACACCTTC.

The chain carries TRBV2 and TRBJ2-1; 8 bases are shared with TRBD2. CDR3 length: 16 residues. Trimming removed 10 bases from V and 0 bases from J; junction bases left unmatched: 11. Germline CDR1 SNHLY, CDR2 FYNNEI. CDR3 sequence reads: CATAVMAGGSYNEQFF. CDR3 nucleotides: TGTGCCACCGCAGTAATGGCGGGAGGCTCCTACAATGAGCAGTTCTTC.

The chain couples TRBV6-5 to TRBJ2-3, with TRBD2 identical over 8 bases. V was clipped by 6 bases and J by 0 bases; unmatched bases: 5. The CDR3 totals 15 residues. Looked up from germline, CDR1 is MNHEY and CDR2 is SVGAGI. The chain's CDR3 is CASRTSGFSTDTQYF. The CDR3 DNA reads TGTGCCAGCAGAACTAGCGGATTTAGCACAGATACGCAGTATTTT.

The CDR3 protein is CASSEGYRGSGNTIYF. CDR3 nucleotides: TGTGCCAGCAGTGAGGGGTACAGGGGCTCTGGAAACACCATATATTTT. V usage is TRBV2 and J usage is TRBJ1-3; 7 bases agree with TRBD1. In germline, CDR1 is SNHLY, CDR2 FYNNEI. The CDR3 is 16 amino acids. V lost 3 bases, J lost 0 bases, and 5 bases stayed unmatched. Full variable domain (missing parts from reference TRBV2 and TRBJ1-3): EPEVTQTPSHQVTQMGQEVILRCVPISNHLYFYWYRQILGQKVEFLVSFYNNEISEKSEIFDDQFSVERPDGSNFTLKIRSTKLEDSAMYFCASSEGYRGSGNTIYFGEGSWLTVV.

V is TRBV19 and J is TRBJ1-1; D gene ambiguous. Trimming cost V 6 bases and J 5 bases, with 16 bases left between them. CDR3 length: 14 amino acids. Germline V gene data show CDR1 as LNHDA and CDR2 as SQIVND (reference sequence). The CDR3 nucleotides are TGTGCCAGTAGGTTTCGAGGAATGGGTACTGAAGCTTTCTTT. Translating gives CASRFRGMGTEAFF. Together with reference TRBV19 and TRBJ1-1, the CDR3 gives the full variable domain: DGGITQSPKYLFRKEGQNVTLSCEQNLNHDAMYWYRQDPGQGLRLIYYSQIVNDFQKGDIAEGYSVSREKKESFPLTVTSAQKNPTAFYLCASRFRGMGTEAFFGQGTRLTVV.

This chain uses TRBV5-4 with TRBJ2-3, with D hard to call. CDR1 and CDR2 from the germline V gene are SGHNT and YYREEE (reference sequence). V was shortened by 4 bases and J by 1 base, with 7 bases between the two germline ends. The length of the CDR3 is 13 residues. The CDR3 sequence: CASSRTGTDTQYF. In nucleotides, the CDR3 is TGTGCCAGCAGCCGCACAGGCACAGATACGCAGTATTTT.

The chain couples TRBV28 to TRBJ2-7, with 8 positions matching TRBD1. The CDR3 spans 15 residues. The trim removed 5 bases at V and 4 bases at J, leaving 10 bases unmatched. Germline V gene lookup returns CDR1 MDHEN and CDR2 SYDVKM. The CDR3 sequence is CASSPTGGIRYEQYF. CDR3 bases: TGTGCCAGCAGTCCCACAGGGGGAATTCGGTACGAGCAGTACTTC.

The J gene is TRBJ1-1, the V gene TRBV7-9, with D tentatively TRBD1 (5 bases). The V gene lost 5 bases and the J gene lost 0 bases, with 10 bases spanning the gap. Germline V CDR1 and CDR2: SEHNR, FQNEAQ (reference sequence). There are 14 residues in the CDR3. The CDR3 loop reads CASSPGRLNTEAFF. Here the CDR3 DNA reads TGTGCCAGCAGCCCGGGACGGTTGAACACTGAAGCTTTCTTT.

The chain employs TRBV28 and TRBJ2-7, with 15 bases that match TRBD2. V trimming: 5 bases; J trimming: 0 bases; junction bases outside the gene matches: 14. This CDR3 spans 20 amino acids. Germline V gene sequence: CDR1 MDHEN, CDR2 SYDVKM. The CDR3 nucleotides read TGTGCCAGCAGTCCCCATATATGGGGACTAGCGGGGGGAAGCTCCTACGAGCAGTACGTC. It encodes CASSPHIWGLAGGSSYEQYV.

CDR3 sequence (DNA): TGTGCCAGCCACCCGGGACAGGCTTACAATGAGCAGTTCTTC. Amino acids: CASHPGQAYNEQFF. This chain connects TRBV2 to TRBJ2-1; 8 bases are shared with TRBD1. The germline V gene has CDR1 SNHLY and CDR2 FYNNEI. After removal of 8 bases from V and 4 bases from J, the junction contained 7 bases not matched to a gene. CDR3 length: 14 amino acids.